Reported below is one T cell receptor (beta chain). Its antigen is currently unknown. This specimen belongs to a study of cytomegalovirus exposure and HLA in healthy donors. Study-level background: A prior study identified 117 million unique TCR beta sequences from about 179 million T cells. Study results and limitations: The authors enumerated around 150 TCR beta chains as linked to cytomegalovirus. Rarity marked most TCR sequences, yet some public TCRs occurred in many donors. The study reported that TCR beta sequences accurately predicted HLA-A and HLA-B alleles in most subjects.

This CDR3 region has 13 residues. Germline lookup yields CDR1 SGHDN and CDR2 FVKESK. V was clipped by 6 bases and J by 5 bases, with 13 bases between them. PCR primers comprised 60 Vbeta and 13 Jbeta primers. Clones were sequenced by immunoSEQ multiplex PCR, and TCRdb holds only the in-frame ones, with some missing. Of 150,000 to 200,000 clones in the sample, over 70% were seen once. The sequenced sample was PBMCs. The sequence was obtained from a man aged 35-49 years in good health and CMV-seronegative. The V and J genes are TRBV14 and TRBJ1-1; a possible D gene is TRBD1 (5 bases). CDR3 sequence reads: CASRIRAGTEAFF. The CDR3, as DNA: TGTGCCAGCAGGATCAGGGCGGGAACTGAAGCTTTCTTT. Full variable domain (rest looked up from reference TRBV14 and TRBJ1-1): EAGVTQFPSHSVIEKGQTVTLRCDPISGHDNLYWYRRVMGKEIKFLLHFVKESKQDESGMPNNRFLAERTGGTYSTLKVQPAELEDSGVYFCASRIRAGTEAFFGQGTRLTVV.